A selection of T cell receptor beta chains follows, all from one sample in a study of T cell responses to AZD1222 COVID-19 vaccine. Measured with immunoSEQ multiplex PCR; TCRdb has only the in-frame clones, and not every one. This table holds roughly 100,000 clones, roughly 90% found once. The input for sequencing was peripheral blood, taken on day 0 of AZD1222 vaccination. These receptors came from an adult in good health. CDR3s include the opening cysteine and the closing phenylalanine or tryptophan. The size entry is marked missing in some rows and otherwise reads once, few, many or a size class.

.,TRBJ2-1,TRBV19,CASSRVGTSETVNYNEQFF
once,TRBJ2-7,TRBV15,CATSGTGGYEQYF
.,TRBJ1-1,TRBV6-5,CASLAGEAFF
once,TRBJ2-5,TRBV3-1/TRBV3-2,CASSPSGGAGETQYF
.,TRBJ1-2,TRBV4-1,CASSPGQANGYTF
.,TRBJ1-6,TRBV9,CASSFGQGESPLHF
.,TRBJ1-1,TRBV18,CASSPLLGQGVKGTEAFF
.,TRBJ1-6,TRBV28,CASSLVGAGSPLHF
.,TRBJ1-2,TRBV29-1,CSVASRDRDYGYTF
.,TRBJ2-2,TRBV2,CASQDREGGELFF
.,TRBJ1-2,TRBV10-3,CAISESAGKNGYTF
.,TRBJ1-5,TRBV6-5,CASTGAAYQPQHF
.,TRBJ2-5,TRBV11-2,CASSPRSQGGETQYF
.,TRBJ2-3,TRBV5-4,CASSYNGGEPTDTQYF
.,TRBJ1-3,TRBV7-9,CASTKKGLGYSGNTIYF
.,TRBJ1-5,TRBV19,CASSIGAGTNQPQHF
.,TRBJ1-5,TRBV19,CASNDREAQPQHF
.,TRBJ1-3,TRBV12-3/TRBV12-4,CASSPAGNTIYF
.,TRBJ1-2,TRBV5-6,CASSLGGARYGYTF
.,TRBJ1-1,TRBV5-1,CASSQRPGTGLTEAFF
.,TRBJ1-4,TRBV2,CASSGGAGTVNEKLFF
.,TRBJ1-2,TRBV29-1,CSVSGQGARGYTF
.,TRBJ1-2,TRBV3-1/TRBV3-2,CASSRAGTSDIRTF
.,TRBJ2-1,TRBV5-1,CASSLGLAGVYNEQFF
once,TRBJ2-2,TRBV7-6,CASSTTSGGDTGELFF
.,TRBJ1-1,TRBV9,CASSAGDRVITEAFF
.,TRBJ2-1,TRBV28,CASNQGAVVSNEQFF
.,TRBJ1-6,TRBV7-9,CASSLARQGNSPLHF